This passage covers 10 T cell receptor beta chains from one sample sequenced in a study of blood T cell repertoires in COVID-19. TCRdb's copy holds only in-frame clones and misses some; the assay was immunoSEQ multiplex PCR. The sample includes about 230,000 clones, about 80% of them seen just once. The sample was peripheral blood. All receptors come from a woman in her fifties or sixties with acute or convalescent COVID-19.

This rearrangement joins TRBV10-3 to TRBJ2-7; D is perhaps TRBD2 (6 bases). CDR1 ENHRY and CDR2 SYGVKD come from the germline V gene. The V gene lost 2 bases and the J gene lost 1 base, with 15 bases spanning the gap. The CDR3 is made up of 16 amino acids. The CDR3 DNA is TGTGCCATCAGTGAGCGCAGGGAGGCGATTTCCTACGAGCAGTACTTC. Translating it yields CAISERREAISYEQYF.

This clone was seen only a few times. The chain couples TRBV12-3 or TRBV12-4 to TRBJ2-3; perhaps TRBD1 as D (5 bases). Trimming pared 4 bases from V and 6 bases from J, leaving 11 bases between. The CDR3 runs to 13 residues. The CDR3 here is CASSYQGFDTQYF. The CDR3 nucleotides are TGTGCCAGCAGTTACCAGGGTTTTGATACGCAGTATTTT.

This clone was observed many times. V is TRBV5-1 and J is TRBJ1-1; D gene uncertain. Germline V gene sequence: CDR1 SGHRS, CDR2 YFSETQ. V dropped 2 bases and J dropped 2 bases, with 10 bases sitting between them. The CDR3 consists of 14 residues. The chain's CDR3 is CASSFTRRNTEAFF. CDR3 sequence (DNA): TGCGCCAGCAGCTTCACACGGAGAAACACTGAAGCTTTCTTT.

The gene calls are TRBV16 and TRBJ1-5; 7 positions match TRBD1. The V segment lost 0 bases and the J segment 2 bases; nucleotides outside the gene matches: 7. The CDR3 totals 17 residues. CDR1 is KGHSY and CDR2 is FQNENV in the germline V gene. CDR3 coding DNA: TGTGCCAGCAGCCAATCTCACAGGGGTGTTGGCAATCAGCCCCAGCATTTT. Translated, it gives CASSQSHRGVGNQPQHF.

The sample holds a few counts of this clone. The CDR3 loop reads CASSNLGYAEAFF. The CDR3 nucleotides are TGTGCCAGCAGTAACCTCGGGTACGCTGAAGCTTTCTTT. V gene TRBV12-3 or TRBV12-4 combines with J gene TRBJ1-1; unclear D gene. Between the trimmed V and J ends, which lost 5 bases and 6 bases, there was a span of 13 bases. This CDR3 comprises 13 residues.

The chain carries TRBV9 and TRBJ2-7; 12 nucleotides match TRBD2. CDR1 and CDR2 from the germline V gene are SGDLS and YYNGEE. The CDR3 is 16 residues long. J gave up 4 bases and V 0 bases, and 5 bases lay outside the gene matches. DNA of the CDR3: TGTGCCAGCAGCGTAGCTGCTAGCGGGGGGGCTTACGAGCAGTACTTC. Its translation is CASSVAASGGAYEQYF.

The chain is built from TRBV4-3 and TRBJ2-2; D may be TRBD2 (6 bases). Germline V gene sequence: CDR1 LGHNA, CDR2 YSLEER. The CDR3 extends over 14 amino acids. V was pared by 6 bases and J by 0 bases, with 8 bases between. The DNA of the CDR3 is TGCGCCAGCAGGCGGGGTACGAACACCGGGGAGCTGTTTTTT. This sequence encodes CASRRGTNTGELFF.

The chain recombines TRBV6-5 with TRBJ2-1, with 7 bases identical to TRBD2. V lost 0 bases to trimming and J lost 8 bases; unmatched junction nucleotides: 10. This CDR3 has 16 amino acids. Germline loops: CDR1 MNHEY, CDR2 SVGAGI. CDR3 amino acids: CASSYSIAGEGYEQFF. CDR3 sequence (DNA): TGTGCCAGCAGTTACTCGATTGCGGGAGAGGGCTATGAGCAGTTCTTC.

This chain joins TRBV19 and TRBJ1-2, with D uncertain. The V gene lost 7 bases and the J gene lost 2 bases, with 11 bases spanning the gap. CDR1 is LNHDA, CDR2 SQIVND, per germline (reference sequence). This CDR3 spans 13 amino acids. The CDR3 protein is CASKALGNYGYTF. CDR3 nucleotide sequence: TGTGCCAGTAAGGCTCTCGGGAACTATGGCTACACCTTC.

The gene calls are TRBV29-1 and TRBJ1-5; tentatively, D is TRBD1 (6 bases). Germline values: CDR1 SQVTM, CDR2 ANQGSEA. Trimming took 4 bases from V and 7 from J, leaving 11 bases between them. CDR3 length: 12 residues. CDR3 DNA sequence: TGCAGCGTTGGGGGGCCCGAACAGCCCCAGCATTTT. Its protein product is CSVGGPEQPQHF.